These 20 T cell receptor beta chains came from one sample sequenced in a study of T-cell reconstitution after alpha-beta-depleted transplantation in children. Unique molecular identifiers were incorporated when the TCRbeta library was constructed. TCRdb used MiXCR to reprocess the PCR reads, holding one entry per CDR3 protein. This sample has hundreds of thousands of distinct CDR3 sequences, with 10% to 15% found just once. Sequenced here: PBMCs, mostly from graft donor cells, sampled 360 days after TCRalphabeta/CD19-depleted stem cell transplant. The receptors were sampled from a male patient between 5 and 17 years old who had a stem cell transplant for acute myeloid leukemia, so the T cells may come from the graft donor.

The chain carries TRBV28 and TRBJ2-4, with 7 bases aligning to TRBD2. Trimming cost V 4 bases and J 3 bases; bases outside gene matches: 6. There are 15 residues in the CDR3. The germline V gene encodes CDR1 MDHEN and CDR2 SYDVKM. CDR3 in amino acids: CASSWDGGSKNIQYF. CDR3 in DNA: TGTGCCAGCAGTTGGGATGGCGGGAGCAAAAACATTCAGTACTTC.

This clonotype was observed a few times. The gene calls are TRBV28 and TRBJ1-2, with TRBD1 matching 9 bases. Per the germline V gene, CDR1 is MDHEN and CDR2 is SYDVKM. The V gene end was trimmed by 4 bases and the J gene end by 3 bases; junction bases not matched to a gene: 9. The CDR3 spans 16 residues. CDR3 bases: TGTGCCAGCAGTTCGATCCCGGGACAGGGTTACTATGGCTACACCTTC. This sequence encodes CASSSIPGQGYYGYTF.

This clonotype was found many times. The chain recombines TRBV18 with TRBJ2-5; D ambiguous. The CDR3 contains 16 residues. Trimming shortened V by 0 bases and J by 1 base, and 12 bases separated the two germline ends. CDR1 is KGHSH and CDR2 is LQKENI in the germline V gene. Here the CDR3 reads CASSPPGIGLQETQYF. The CDR3 DNA is TGTGCCAGCTCACCACCGGGGATTGGGCTCCAAGAGACCCAGTACTTC.

This clonotype showed up many times. V is TRBV10-3 and J is TRBJ2-1; possibly TRBD2 for D (6 bases). CDR1 ENHRY and CDR2 SYGVKD come from the germline V gene. This CDR3 has 16 residues. Between the trimmed V and J ends, which lost 4 bases and 0 bases, there was a span of 13 bases. As DNA, the CDR3 is TGTGCCATCAGTGGGGCTAGCGCCTACTCCTACAATGAGCAGTTCTTC. It specifies CAISGASAYSYNEQFF.

The V gene is TRBV3-1, the J gene TRBJ2-5, with TRBD1 matching 10 bases. The V gene's germline CDR1 is LGHDT and CDR2 YNNKEL (reference sequence). There are 18 residues in the CDR3. With V trimmed by 0 bases and J by 3 bases, 10 bases remained unmatched. The DNA for the CDR3 is TGTGCCAGCAGCCAAGAAGAGGGACAGGGGTTTTGGGAAGAGACCCAGTACTTC. As protein: CASSQEEGQGFWEETQYF.

This chain uses TRBV29-1 with TRBJ1-1, with a possible D match to TRBD1 (5 bases). The V gene's germline CDR1 is SQVTM and CDR2 ANQGSEA. This CDR3 spans 14 amino acids. V was shortened by 5 bases and J by 8 bases, with 21 bases between the two germline ends. The DNA of the CDR3 is TGCAGCGTTTTGGGGGTAGTGGGAGTTAGAGAAGCTTTCTTT. Its protein product is CSVLGVVGVREAFF.

This clonotype was recorded a few times. V is TRBV20-1 and J is TRBJ2-3; possibly TRBD2 for D (6 bases). The CDR3 totals 16 residues. Looked up from germline, CDR1 is DFQATT and CDR2 is SNEGSKA (reference sequence). Trimming cost V 3 bases and J 3 bases, with 19 bases left between them. CDR3 coding DNA: TGCAGTGCTAGTCGTGATCCGGGACTCAGAACAGATACGCAGTATTTT. This encodes CSASRDPGLRTDTQYF.

This clonotype was recorded a few times. The chain is built from TRBV4-3 and TRBJ2-7; D is perhaps TRBD2 (7 bases). The length of the CDR3 is 17 residues. Germline V gene sequence: CDR1 LGHNA, CDR2 YSLEER. V gave up 4 bases and J gave up 3 bases, with 22 bases separating them. CDR3 residues: CASSPVGGRERFYEQYF. CDR3 DNA sequence: TGCGCCAGCAGCCCAGTTGGGGGGCGGGAGAGGTTCTACGAGCAGTACTTC.

This clonotype appeared many times. This sequence joins TRBV7-2 and TRBJ2-3, with D perhaps TRBD2 (6 bases). V lost 2 bases and J 7 bases, leaving 19 bases between the germline ends. Germline CDR1 and CDR2: SGHTA and FQGNSA. This CDR3 contains 16 residues. The CDR3 spells CASSLLRGTQGYTQYF. CDR3 DNA: TGTGCCAGCAGCTTACTCCGCGGGACCCAGGGATATACGCAGTATTTT.

This clonotype was seen ten or more times. The chain joins TRBV28 to TRBJ1-6, with 7 bases matching TRBD1. In germline, CDR1 is MDHEN, CDR2 SYDVKM. The trim removed 7 bases at V and 9 bases at J, leaving 9 bases unmatched. CDR3 length: 14 amino acids. The CDR3 loop is CASTFQGGVSPLHF. CDR3 nucleotide sequence: TGTGCCAGCACCTTCCAGGGGGGGGTTTCACCCCTCCACTTT.

This clonotype showed up just a few times. CDR3 bases: TGTGCCAGCGGTTCCCGCATGGGCAGGCCTCCCGAGCAGTACTTC. Translated: CASGSRMGRPPEQYF. The chain combines TRBV28 with TRBJ2-7; D ambiguous. Deletions cut 8 bases from V and 6 bases from J, with 23 bases between. The CDR3 consists of 15 residues. Per the germline V gene, CDR1 is MDHEN and CDR2 is SYDVKM.

This clonotype was picked up a small number of times. The gene calls are TRBV29-1 and TRBJ2-7; D is possibly TRBD1 (7 bases). Trimming shortened V by 3 bases and J by 2 bases, and 17 bases separated the two germline ends. From germline, CDR1 is SQVTM and CDR2 ANQGSEA. This CDR3 has 15 amino acids. The CDR3 loop reads CSVDLAPRGAYEQYF. CDR3 in DNA: TGCAGCGTTGACCTTGCCCCCAGGGGGGCCTACGAGCAGTACTTC.

This clonotype showed up just a few times. The chain couples TRBV29-1 to TRBJ2-7; 15 nucleotides line up with TRBD2. CDR3 length equals 14 residues. With 7 bases clipped from V and 6 bases from J, the junction kept 7 bases outside the gene matches. Germline V gives CDR1 SQVTM, CDR2 ANQGSEA. CDR3 sequence (DNA): TGCAGCGGTTCGGGACTAGCGGGAGGTTCCGAGCAGTACTTC. The encoded protein is CSGSGLAGGSEQYF.

This clonotype was observed a few times. The chain carries TRBV20-1 and TRBJ2-7, with 7 bases matching TRBD2. V lost 6 bases, J lost 4 bases, and 12 bases stayed unmatched. CDR1 and CDR2 (germline): DFQATT, SNEGSKA (reference sequence). The CDR3 loop spans 14 amino acids. In DNA form, the CDR3 reads TGCAGTGCGAGGCCCCCAGCGGGGAGGTACGAGCAGTACTTC. Its translation: CSARPPAGRYEQYF.

The chain employs TRBV29-1 and TRBJ2-7; TRBD1 matches at 8 bases. The CDR3 has 13 amino acids. Germline loops: CDR1 SQVTM, CDR2 ANQGSEA. Trimming removed 6 bases from V and 3 bases from J; junction bases left unmatched: 7. The CDR3 spells CSVDRQGNYEQYF. In DNA, the CDR3 is TGCAGCGTCGACCGACAGGGGAACTACGAGCAGTACTTC.

Only a few counts were recorded for this clonotype. This chain joins TRBV12-3 or TRBV12-4 and TRBJ2-7; 10 bases line up with TRBD2. This CDR3 is built from 18 residues. Trimming cost V 5 bases and J 2 bases; bases outside gene matches: 15. The CDR3 DNA reads as TGTGCCAGCAGTCCAAGCGGACTAGCGGCGCAGGGGGCCTACGAGCAGTACTTC. This translates into CASSPSGLAAQGAYEQYF.

The J gene is TRBJ2-5, the V gene TRBV6-5; D is possibly TRBD2 (5 bases). The germline CDR1 and CDR2 sequences are MNHEY and SVGAGI. The V and J ends lost 0 bases and 2 bases respectively, with 19 bases between them. The CDR3 runs 18 residues. CDR3 protein: CASSYSIGGLALQETQYF. CDR3 nucleotide sequence: TGTGCCAGCAGTTACTCGATCGGTGGGCTAGCTCTGCAAGAGACCCAGTACTTC.

This clonotype has only a few counts. V and J are TRBV5-1 and TRBJ2-5, with D possibly matching TRBD2 (5 bases). V lost 7 bases and J lost 2, with 18 bases in between. Germline V lookup: CDR1 SGHRS, CDR2 YFSETQ. The CDR3 has 15 amino acids. CDR3 DNA: TGCGCCAGCGCCGAGGGAGTGCTACCTCAAGAGACCCAGTACTTC. As protein: CASAEGVLPQETQYF.

The rearrangement links TRBV6-2 or TRBV6-3 to TRBJ2-7, with 12 bases that match TRBD2. Germline V gives CDR1 MNHEY, CDR2 SVGEGT. V lost 2 bases to trimming and J lost 4 bases; unmatched junction nucleotides: 9. This CDR3 has 17 amino acids. The CDR3 DNA sequence: TGTGCCAGCAGTTACCGCGTACTAGCGGGAGGAGGGTACGAGCAGTACTTC. Its protein is CASSYRVLAGGGYEQYF.

The chain carries TRBV28 and TRBJ2-7, with 9 positions matching TRBD1. The CDR3 is 15 amino acids. V was pared by 1 base and J by 4 bases, with 5 bases of the junction left unmatched. Germline V gene lookup returns CDR1 MDHEN and CDR2 SYDVKM. The CDR3 DNA reads TGTGCCAGCAGTTTATCGACAGGGGGAAGATACGAGCAGTACTTC. Translated, it gives CASSLSTGGRYEQYF.